Listed here are 4 T cell receptor beta chains from one sample, sequenced in a study of cytomegalovirus exposure and HLA in healthy donors. 60 Vbeta and 13 Jbeta primers were used in PCR. Assay used: immunoSEQ multiplex PCR; TCRdb lists only in-frame clones, some missing. This table holds 150,000 to 200,000 clones, around 80% found once. The sequenced material came from PBMCs. The receptors stem from a woman between 25 and 40 years old in good health and CMV-seropositive.

This clone appeared a single time. The rearrangement uses TRBV7-2 and TRBJ2-5, with 10 bases that match TRBD2. This CDR3 is 14 amino acids long. The germline V gene has CDR1 SGHTA and CDR2 FQGNSA. J gave up 3 bases and V 6 bases, and 4 bases lay outside the gene matches. The CDR3 sequence is CASSQAGGKETQYF. Written as DNA, the CDR3 is TGTGCCAGCAGTCAAGCGGGGGGGAAAGAGACCCAGTACTTC.

The rearrangement links TRBV6-1 to TRBJ1-5, with a possible D match to TRBD1 (6 bases). V gave up 0 bases and J gave up 9 bases, with 18 bases separating them. Germline V CDR1 and CDR2: MNHNS, SASEGT. This CDR3 has 16 amino acids. The chain's CDR3 is CASSEAPGGAVGPQHF. CDR3 bases: TGTGCCAGCAGTGAAGCCCCGGGGGGGGCAGTCGGGCCCCAGCATTTT.

V usage is TRBV30 and J usage is TRBJ1-5; 9 nucleotides line up with TRBD1. Germline assignment: CDR1 GTSNPN and CDR2 SVGIG (reference sequence). The length of the CDR3 is 15 residues. The V and J ends lost 2 bases and 6 bases, in that order; junction bases with no gene match: 8. The DNA of the CDR3 is TGTGCCTGGAGTTCATCAGGGACAGGGTCTCAGCCCCAGCATTTT. It encodes CAWSSSGTGSQPQHF. Supplemented by reference TRBV30 and TRBJ1-5, the full variable domain reads SQTIHQWPATLVQPVGSPLSLECTVEGTSNPNLYWYRQAAGRGLQLLFYSVGIGQISSEVPQNLSASRPQDRQFILSSKKLLLSDSGFYLCAWSSSGTGSQPQHFGDGTRLSIL.

The rearrangement joins TRBV6-1 to TRBJ1-6; 7 bases line up with TRBD1. CDR3 length equals 18 residues. Looked up from germline, CDR1 is MNHNS and CDR2 is SASEGT. V gave up 0 bases and J gave up 0 bases; unmatched junction bases: 5. CDR3 loop: CASSEARGLSSYNSPLHF. Here the CDR3 DNA reads TGTGCCAGCAGTGAAGCTAGGGGGCTGAGCTCCTATAATTCACCCCTCCACTTT.